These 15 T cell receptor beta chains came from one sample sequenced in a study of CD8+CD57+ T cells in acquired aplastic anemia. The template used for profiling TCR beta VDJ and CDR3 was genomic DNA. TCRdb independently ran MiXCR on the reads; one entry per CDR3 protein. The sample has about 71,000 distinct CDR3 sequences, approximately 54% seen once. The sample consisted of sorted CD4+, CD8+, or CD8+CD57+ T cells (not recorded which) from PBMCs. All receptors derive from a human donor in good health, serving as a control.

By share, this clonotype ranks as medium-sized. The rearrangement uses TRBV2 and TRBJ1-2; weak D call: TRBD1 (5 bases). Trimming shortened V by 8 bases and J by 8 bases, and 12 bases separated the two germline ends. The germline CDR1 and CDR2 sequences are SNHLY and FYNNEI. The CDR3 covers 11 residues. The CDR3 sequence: CASEGIEGYTF. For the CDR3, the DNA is TGTGCCAGCGAGGGGATTGAAGGCTACACCTTC.

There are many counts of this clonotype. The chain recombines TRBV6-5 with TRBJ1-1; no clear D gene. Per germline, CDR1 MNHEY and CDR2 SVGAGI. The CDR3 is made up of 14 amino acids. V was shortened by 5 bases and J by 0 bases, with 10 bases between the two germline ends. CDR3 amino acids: CASSLSTMNTEAFF. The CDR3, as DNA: TGTGCCAGCAGTCTTTCGACAATGAACACTGAAGCTTTCTTT.

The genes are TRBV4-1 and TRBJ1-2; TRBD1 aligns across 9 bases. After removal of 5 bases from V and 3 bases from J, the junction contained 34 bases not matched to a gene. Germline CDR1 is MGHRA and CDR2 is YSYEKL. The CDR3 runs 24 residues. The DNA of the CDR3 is TGCGCCAGCAGCGTTTACACAATACCGGGACAGGGATCTAGCTCTACCCATTGGTACTATGGCTACACCTTC. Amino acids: CASSVYTIPGQGSSSTHWYYGYTF.

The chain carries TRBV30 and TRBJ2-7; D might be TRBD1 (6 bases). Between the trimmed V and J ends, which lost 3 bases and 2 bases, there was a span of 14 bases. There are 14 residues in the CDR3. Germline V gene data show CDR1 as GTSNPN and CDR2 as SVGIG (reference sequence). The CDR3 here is CAWRSLRDTYEQYF. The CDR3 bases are TGTGCCTGGAGATCCCTCCGGGACACCTACGAGCAGTACTTC. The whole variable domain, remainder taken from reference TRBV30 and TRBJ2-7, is SQTIHQWPATLVQPVGSPLSLECTVEGTSNPNLYWYRQAAGRGLQLLFYSVGIGQISSEVPQNLSASRPQDRQFILSSKKLLLSDSGFYLCAWRSLRDTYEQYFGPGTRLTVT.

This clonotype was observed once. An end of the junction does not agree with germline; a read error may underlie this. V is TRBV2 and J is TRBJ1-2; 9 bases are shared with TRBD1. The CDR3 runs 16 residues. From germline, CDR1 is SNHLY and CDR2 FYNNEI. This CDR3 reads CACSDWTGVTNYGYTF. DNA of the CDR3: TGTGCCTGCAGTGATTGGACAGGGGTGACTAACTATGGCTACACCTTC.

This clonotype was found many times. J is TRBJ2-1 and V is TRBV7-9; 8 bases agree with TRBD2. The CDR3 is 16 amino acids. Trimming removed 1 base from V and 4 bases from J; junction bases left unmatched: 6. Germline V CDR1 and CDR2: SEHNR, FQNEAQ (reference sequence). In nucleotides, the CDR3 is TGTGCCAGCAGCTTAGTGGAACTAGCGGAATACAATGAGCAGTTCTTC. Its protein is CASSLVELAEYNEQFF. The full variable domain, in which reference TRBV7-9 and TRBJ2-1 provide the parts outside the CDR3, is DTGVSQNPRHKITKRGQNVTFRCDPISEHNRLYWYRQTLGQGPEFLTYFQNEAQLEKSRLLSDRFSAERPKGSFSTLEIQRTEQGDSAMYLCASSLVELAEYNEQFFGPGTRLTVL.

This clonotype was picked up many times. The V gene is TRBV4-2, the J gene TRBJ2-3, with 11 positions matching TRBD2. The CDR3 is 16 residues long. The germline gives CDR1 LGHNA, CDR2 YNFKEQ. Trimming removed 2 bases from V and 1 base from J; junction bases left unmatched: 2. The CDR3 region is CASSQLTSGGTDTQYF. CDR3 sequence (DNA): TGTGCCAGCAGCCAACTGACTAGCGGGGGCACAGATACGCAGTATTTT.

The CDR3 protein is CAISESRTNEKLFF. DNA for the CDR3: TGTGCCATCAGTGAGTCTAGGACAAATGAAAAACTGTTTTTT. This chain links TRBV10-3 with TRBJ1-4, with a possible D match to TRBD1 (5 bases). CDR1 and CDR2 from the germline V gene are ENHRY and SYGVKD. This CDR3 has 14 residues. V lost 0 bases and J 5 bases, leaving 7 bases between the germline ends.

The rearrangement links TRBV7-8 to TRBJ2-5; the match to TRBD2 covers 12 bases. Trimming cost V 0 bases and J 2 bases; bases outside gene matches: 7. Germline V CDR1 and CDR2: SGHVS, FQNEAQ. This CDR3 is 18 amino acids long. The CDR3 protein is CASSLARLAGAWQETQYF. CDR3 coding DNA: TGTGCCAGCAGCTTAGCTCGACTAGCGGGGGCGTGGCAAGAGACCCAGTACTTC.

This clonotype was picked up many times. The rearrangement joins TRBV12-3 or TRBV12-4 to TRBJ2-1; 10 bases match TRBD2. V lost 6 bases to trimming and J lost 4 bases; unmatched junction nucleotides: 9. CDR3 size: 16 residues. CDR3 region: CASSSTLAGVYNEQFF. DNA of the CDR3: TGTGCCAGCAGCTCTACTCTAGCGGGGGTTTACAATGAGCAGTTCTTC.

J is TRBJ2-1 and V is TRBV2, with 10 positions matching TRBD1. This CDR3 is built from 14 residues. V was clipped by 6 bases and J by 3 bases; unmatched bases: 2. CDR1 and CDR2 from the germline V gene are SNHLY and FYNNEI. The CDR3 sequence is CASRRTGGYNEQFF. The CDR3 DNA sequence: TGTGCCAGCAGACGGACAGGGGGCTACAATGAGCAGTTCTTC.

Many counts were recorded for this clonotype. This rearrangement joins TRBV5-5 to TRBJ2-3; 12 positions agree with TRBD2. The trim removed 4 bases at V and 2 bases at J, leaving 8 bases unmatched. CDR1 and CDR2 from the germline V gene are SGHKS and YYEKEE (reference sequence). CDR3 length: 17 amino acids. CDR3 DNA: TGTGCCAGCAGCGGGATGACTAGCGGGGGCTCCACAGATACGCAGTATTTT. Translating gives CASSGMTSGGSTDTQYF. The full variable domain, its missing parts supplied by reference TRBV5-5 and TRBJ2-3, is DAGVTQSPTHLIKTRGQQVTLRCSPISGHKSVSWYQQVLGQGPQFIFQYYEKEERGRGNFPDRFSARQFPNYSSELNVNALLLGDSALYLCASSGMTSGGSTDTQYFGPGTRLTVL.

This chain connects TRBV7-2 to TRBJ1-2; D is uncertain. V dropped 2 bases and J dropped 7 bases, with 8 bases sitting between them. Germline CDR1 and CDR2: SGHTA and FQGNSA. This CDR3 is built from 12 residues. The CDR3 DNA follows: TGTGCCAGCAGCTTACGGGGAACTGGCTACACCTTC. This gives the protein CASSLRGTGYTF.

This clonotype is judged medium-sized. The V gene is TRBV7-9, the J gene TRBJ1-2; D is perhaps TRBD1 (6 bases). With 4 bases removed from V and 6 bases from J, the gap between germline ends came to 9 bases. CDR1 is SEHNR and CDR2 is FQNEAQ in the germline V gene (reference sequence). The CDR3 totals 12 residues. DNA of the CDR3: TGTGCCAGCAGCTGGTCAGGGGATGGCTACACCTTC. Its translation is CASSWSGDGYTF.

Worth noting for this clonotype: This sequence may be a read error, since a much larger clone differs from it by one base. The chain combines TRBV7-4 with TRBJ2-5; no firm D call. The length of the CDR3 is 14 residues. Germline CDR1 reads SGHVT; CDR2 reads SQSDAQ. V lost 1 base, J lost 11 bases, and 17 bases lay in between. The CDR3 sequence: CASSLGRSLNEQYF. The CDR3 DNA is TGTGCCAGCAGCTTAGGTCGCAGCTTAAATGAGCAGTACTTC.